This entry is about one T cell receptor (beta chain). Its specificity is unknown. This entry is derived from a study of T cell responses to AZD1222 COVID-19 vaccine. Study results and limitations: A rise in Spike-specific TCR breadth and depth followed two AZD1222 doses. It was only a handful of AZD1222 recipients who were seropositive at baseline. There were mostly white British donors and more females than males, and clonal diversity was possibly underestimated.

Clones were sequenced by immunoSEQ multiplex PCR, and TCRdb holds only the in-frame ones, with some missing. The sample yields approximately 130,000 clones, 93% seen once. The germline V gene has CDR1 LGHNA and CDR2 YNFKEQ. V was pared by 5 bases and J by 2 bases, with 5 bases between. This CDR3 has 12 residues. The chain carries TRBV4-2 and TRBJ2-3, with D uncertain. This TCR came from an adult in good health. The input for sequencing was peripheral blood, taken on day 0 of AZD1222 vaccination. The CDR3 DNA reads TGTGCCAGCAGCGTGCCCACAGATACGCAGTATTTT. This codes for CASSVPTDTQYF.